Below are 4 T cell receptor beta chains sequenced from a single sample in a study of blood T cell repertoires in COVID-19. The table came from immunoSEQ multiplex PCR; TCRdb's copy has only in-frame clones and leaves some out. The sample shows some 270,000 clones, 86% of them seen only once. The source material was peripheral blood. Source of these receptors: a woman older than 75 with COVID-19, enrolled during active disease.

The chain links TRBV5-1 to TRBJ1-1; D unresolved. This CDR3 contains 14 residues. V was clipped by 0 bases and J by 5 bases, with 11 bases between them. Germline-derived CDR1 and CDR2 are SGHRS and YFSETQ. The CDR3 is CASSLEATRTEAFF. CDR3 DNA sequence: TGCGCCAGCAGCTTGGAGGCAACGCGGACTGAAGCTTTCTTT. The full variable domain, with the rest looked up from reference TRBV5-1 and TRBJ1-1, is KAGVTQTPRYLIKTRGQQVTLSCSPISGHRSVSWYQQTPGQGLQFLFEYFSETQRNKGNFPGRFSGRQFSNSRSEMNVSTLELGDSALYLCASSLEATRTEAFFGQGTRLTVV.

V usage is TRBV6-6 and J usage is TRBJ2-2, with D possibly TRBD1 on 5 matching bases. This CDR3 has 14 residues. Trimming pared 0 bases from V and 7 bases from J, leaving 9 bases between. CDR1 MNHNY and CDR2 SVGAGI come from the germline V gene (reference sequence). CDR3 loop: CASSYSEGVGELFF. The CDR3 coding sequence is TGTGCCAGCAGTTACTCGGAAGGGGTCGGGGAGCTGTTTTTT.

The chain recombines TRBV7-9 with TRBJ1-1; D is unclear. Germline lookup yields CDR1 SEHNR and CDR2 FQNEAQ (reference sequence). V was cut by 1 base and J by 1 base, with 7 bases left in between. The CDR3 has 14 amino acids. In nucleotides, the CDR3 is TGTGCCAGCAGCTTAGGGGGAGAGAACACTGAAGCTTTCTTT. Its protein product is CASSLGGENTEAFF.

The chain links TRBV5-1 to TRBJ2-3; D is perhaps TRBD1 (6 bases). Looked up from germline, CDR1 is SGHRS and CDR2 is YFSETQ. The CDR3 covers 16 residues. V dropped 2 bases and J dropped 1 base, with 14 bases sitting between them. The CDR3 coding sequence is TGCGCCAGCAGCTTCGTAGGACAGCTCCGCACAGATACGCAGTATTTT. Amino acids: CASSFVGQLRTDTQYF.